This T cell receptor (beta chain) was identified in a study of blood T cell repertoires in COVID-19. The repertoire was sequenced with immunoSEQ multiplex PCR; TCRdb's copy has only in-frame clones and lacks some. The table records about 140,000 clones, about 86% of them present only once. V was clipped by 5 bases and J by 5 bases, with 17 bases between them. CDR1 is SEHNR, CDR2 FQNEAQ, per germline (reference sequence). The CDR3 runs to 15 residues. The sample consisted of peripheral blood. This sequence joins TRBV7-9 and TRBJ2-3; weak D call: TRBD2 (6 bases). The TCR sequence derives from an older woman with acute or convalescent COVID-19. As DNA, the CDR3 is TGTGCCAGCAGCCCCCGGGCAGGACTACAAGATACGCAGTATTTT. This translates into CASSPRAGLQDTQYF.